This T cell receptor beta chain was sequenced in a study of blood T cell repertoires in COVID-19. V shed 1 base and J shed 4 bases, with 14 bases lying between them. This CDR3 comprises 15 residues. In germline, CDR1 is SEHNR, CDR2 FQNEAQ (reference sequence). Original processing methods: It was from reference gene primer amplification that nucleated cell counts were estimated. Method: immunoSEQ multiplex PCR; TCRdb's copy keeps in-frame clones and lacks some. V, J and clone size are taken as reported in that table, and D and trimming were inferred from the DNA itself. The top ten clones hold around 30% of a sample with about 74,000 clones, around 87% of them seen once.

Specimen: peripheral blood. The chain combines TRBV7-9 with TRBJ2-7; D perhaps matches TRBD2 (7 bases). The sequence came from an elderly woman with active or convalescent COVID-19. CDR3 in amino acids: CASSLGSGGFYEQYF. DNA for the CDR3: TGTGCCAGCAGCTTAGGATCGGGGGGCTTTTACGAGCAGTACTTC.